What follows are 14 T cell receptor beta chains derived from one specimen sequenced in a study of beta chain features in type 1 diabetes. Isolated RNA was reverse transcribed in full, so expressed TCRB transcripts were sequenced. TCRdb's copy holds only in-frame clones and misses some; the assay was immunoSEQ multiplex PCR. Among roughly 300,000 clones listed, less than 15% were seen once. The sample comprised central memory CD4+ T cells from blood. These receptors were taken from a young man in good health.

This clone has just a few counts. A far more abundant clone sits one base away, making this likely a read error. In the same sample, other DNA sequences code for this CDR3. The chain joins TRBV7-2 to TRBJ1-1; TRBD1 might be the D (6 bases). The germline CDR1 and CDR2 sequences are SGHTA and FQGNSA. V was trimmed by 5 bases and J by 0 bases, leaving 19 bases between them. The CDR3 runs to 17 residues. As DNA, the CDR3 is TGTGCCAGCAGCCAACGTCCCGGGACATTTATGAACACTGAAGCTTTCTTT. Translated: CASSQRPGTFMNTEAFF.

Written as DNA, the CDR3 is TGTGCCAGCAGTCGAGGACAGCAAGAGACCCAGTACTTC. Its translation is CASSRGQQETQYF. The chain carries TRBV11-2 and TRBJ2-5, with a possible D match to TRBD1 (6 bases). Germline CDR1 SGHAT, CDR2 FQNNGV. CDR3 length: 13 amino acids. With 6 bases removed from V and 2 bases from J, the gap between germline ends came to 10 bases. Looking up the rest from reference TRBV11-2 and TRBJ2-5 gives the full variable domain: EAGVAQSPRYKIIEKRQSVAFWCNPISGHATLYWYQQILGQGPKLLIQFQNNGVVDDSQLPKDRFSAERLKGVDSTLKIQPAKLEDSAVYLCASSRGQQETQYFGPGTRLLVL.

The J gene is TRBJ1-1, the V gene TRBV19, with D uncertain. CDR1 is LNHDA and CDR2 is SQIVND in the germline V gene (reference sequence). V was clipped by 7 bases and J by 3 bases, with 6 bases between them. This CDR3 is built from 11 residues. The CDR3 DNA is TGTGCCAGTAAGCGGGACACTGAAGCTTTCTTT. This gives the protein CASKRDTEAFF.

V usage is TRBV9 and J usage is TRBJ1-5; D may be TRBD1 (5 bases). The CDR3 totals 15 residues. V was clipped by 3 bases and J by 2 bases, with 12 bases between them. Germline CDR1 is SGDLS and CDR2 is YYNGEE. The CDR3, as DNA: TGTGCCAGCAGCGGACCAGGGTCCGGCAATCAGCCCCAGCATTTT. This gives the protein CASSGPGSGNQPQHF.

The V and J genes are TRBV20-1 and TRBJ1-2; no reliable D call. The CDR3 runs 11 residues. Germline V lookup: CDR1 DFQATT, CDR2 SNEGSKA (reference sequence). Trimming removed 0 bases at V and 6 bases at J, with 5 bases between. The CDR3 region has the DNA TGCAGTGCTAGAGACACTAATGGCTACACCTTC. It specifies CSARDTNGYTF.

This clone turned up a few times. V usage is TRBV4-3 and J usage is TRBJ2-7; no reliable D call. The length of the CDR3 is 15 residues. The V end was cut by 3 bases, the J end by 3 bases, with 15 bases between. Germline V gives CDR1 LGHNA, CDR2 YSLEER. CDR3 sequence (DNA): TGCGCCAGCAGCCAGTCTGCCACGAACAGCTACGAGCAGTACTTC. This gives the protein CASSQSATNSYEQYF.

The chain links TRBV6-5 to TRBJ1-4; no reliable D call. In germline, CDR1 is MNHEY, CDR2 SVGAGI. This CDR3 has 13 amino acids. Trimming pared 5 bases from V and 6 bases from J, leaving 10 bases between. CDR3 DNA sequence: TGTGCCAGCAGTAACAGCAGATATGAAAAACTGTTTTTT. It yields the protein CASSNSRYEKLFF.

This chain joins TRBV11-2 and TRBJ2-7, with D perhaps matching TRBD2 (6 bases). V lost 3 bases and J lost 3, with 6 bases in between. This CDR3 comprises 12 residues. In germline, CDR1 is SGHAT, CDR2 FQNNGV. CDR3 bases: TGTGCCAGCAGCTTGCGGGGCTACGAGCAGTACTTC. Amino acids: CASSLRGYEQYF.

The CDR3 region is CASIPGQGNGYTF. The CDR3 DNA follows: TGTGCCAGCATCCCGGGACAGGGAAATGGCTACACCTTC. The chain couples TRBV6-1 to TRBJ1-2; 9 positions agree with TRBD1. This CDR3 has 13 amino acids. Looked up from germline, CDR1 is MNHNS and CDR2 is SASEGT. With 7 bases clipped from V and 6 bases from J, the junction kept 6 bases outside the gene matches.

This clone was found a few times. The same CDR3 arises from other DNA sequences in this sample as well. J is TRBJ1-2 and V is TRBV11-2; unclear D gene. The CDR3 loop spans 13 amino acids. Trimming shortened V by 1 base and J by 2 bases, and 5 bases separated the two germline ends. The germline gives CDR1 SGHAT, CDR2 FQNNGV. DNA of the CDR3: TGTGCCAGCAGCTTAGGGCGGAACTATGGCTACACCTTC. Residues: CASSLGRNYGYTF.

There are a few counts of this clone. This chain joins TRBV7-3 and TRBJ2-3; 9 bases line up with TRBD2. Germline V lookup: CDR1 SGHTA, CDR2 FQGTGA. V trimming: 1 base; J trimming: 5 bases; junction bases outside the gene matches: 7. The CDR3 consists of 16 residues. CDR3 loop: CASSLSLSGRRDTQYF. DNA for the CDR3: TGTGCCAGCAGCTTAAGCCTAAGCGGGAGGAGAGATACGCAGTATTTT.

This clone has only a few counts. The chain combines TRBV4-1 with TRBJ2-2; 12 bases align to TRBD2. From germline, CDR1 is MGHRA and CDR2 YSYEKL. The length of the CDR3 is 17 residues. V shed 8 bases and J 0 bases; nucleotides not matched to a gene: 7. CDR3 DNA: TGCGCCAGCGGCAAGACTAGCGGGGGAGCGAACACCGGGGAGCTGTTTTTT. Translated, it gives CASGKTSGGANTGELFF.

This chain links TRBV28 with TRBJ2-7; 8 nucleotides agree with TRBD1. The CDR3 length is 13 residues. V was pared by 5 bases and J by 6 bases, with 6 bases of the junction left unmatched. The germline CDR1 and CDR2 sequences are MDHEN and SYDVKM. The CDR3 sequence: CASSHPGTGEQYF. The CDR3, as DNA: TGTGCCAGCAGTCACCCCGGGACAGGCGAGCAGTACTTC.

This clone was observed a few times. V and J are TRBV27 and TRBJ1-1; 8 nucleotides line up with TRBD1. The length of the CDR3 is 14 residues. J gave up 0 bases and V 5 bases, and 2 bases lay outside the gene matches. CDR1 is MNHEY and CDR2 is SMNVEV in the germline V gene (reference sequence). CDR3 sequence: CASSADRVNTEAFF. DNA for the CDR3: TGTGCCAGCAGTGCGGACAGGGTGAACACTGAAGCTTTCTTT.